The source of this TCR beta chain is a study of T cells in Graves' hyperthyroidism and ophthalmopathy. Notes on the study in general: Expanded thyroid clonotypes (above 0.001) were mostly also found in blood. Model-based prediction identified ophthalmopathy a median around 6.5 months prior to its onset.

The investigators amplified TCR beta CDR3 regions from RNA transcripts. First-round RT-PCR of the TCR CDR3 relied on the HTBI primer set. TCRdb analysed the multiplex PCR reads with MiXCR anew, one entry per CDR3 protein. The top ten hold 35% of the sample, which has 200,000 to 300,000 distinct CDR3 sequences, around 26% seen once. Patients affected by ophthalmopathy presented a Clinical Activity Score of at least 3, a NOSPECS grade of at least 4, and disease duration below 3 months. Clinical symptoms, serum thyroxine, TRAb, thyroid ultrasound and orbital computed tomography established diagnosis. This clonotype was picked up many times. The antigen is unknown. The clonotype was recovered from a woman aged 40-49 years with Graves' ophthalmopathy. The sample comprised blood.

The CDR3 sequence: CASSGTGGPSGISYEQYF. The DNA of the CDR3 is TGTGCCAGCAGTGGGACAGGGGGTCCTAGCGGGATCTCCTACGAGCAGTACTTC. The chain couples TRBV28 to TRBJ2-7, with 11 bases aligning to TRBD1. The germline gives CDR1 MDHEN, CDR2 SYDVKM. Trimming removed 5 bases from V and 0 bases from J; junction bases left unmatched: 12. The CDR3 runs to 18 residues.